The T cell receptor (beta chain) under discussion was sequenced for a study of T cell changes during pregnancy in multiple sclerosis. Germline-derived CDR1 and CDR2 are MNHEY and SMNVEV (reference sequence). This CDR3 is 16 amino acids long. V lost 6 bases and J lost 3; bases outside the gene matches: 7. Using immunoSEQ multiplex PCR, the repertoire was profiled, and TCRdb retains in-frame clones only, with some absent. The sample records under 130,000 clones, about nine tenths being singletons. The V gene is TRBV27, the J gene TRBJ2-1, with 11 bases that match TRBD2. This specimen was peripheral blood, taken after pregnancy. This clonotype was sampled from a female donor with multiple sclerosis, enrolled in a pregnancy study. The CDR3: CASSLSGGAFYNEQFF. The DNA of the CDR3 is TGTGCCAGCAGCCTTAGCGGGGGGGCTTTCTACAATGAGCAGTTCTTC.